These 11 T cell receptor beta chains share one sample of origin, sequenced in a study of shared clonotypes between healthy human individuals. Naive CD8 cells lacked CD45RO and underwent positive selection for CCR7, leaving out terminally differentiated effector memory CD45RA+ cells. TCRdb's copy holds only in-frame clones and misses some; the assay was immunoSEQ multiplex PCR. Found here are some 600,000 clones, about 95% of them singletons; the top ten hold more than 0.085%. Specimen: naive CD8+ T cells sorted from blood. All receptors come from a woman aged 25 to 39 in good health.

The chain couples TRBV6-5 to TRBJ1-2, with D unresolved. Germline values: CDR1 MNHEY, CDR2 SVGAGI. CDR3 size: 13 residues. V dropped 5 bases and J dropped 4 bases, with 11 bases sitting between them. In DNA, the CDR3 is TGTGCCAGCAGTGCTAACAGACCCTATGGCTACACCTTC. Protein product: CASSANRPYGYTF.

This rearrangement joins TRBV28 to TRBJ2-7; possibly TRBD1 or TRBD2 for D (5 bases each). In germline, CDR1 is MDHEN, CDR2 SYDVKM. The germline V and J ends were trimmed by 9 bases and 0 bases, with 18 bases remaining between them. This CDR3 comprises 15 residues. For the CDR3, the DNA is TGTGCCAGTACTTTATGGGACGGATCCTCCTACGAGCAGTACTTC. This sequence encodes CASTLWDGSSYEQYF.

The chain joins TRBV13 to TRBJ2-2; no firm D call. CDR1 and CDR2 from the germline V gene are PRHDT and FYEKMQ (reference sequence). This CDR3 is 14 amino acids long. V was trimmed by 5 bases and J by 5 bases, leaving 12 bases between them. Written as DNA, the CDR3 is TGTGCCAGCAGCCGCTCTGGGAAAACCGGGGAGCTGTTTTTT. Its translation is CASSRSGKTGELFF.

This chain uses TRBV4-1 with TRBJ2-2, with D possibly matching TRBD2 (6 bases). The CDR3 is 16 residues long. Trimming stripped 1 base from V and 4 bases from J, with 13 bases between. Per germline, CDR1 MGHRA and CDR2 YSYEKL. CDR3 loop: CASSQGGLSFTGELFF. The CDR3 DNA reads TGCGCCAGCAGCCAAGGGGGACTCTCTTTCACCGGGGAGCTGTTTTTT.

The V call is TRBV4-1, the J call TRBJ2-2; D ambiguous. Deletions cut 0 bases from V and 6 bases from J, with 11 bases between. CDR1 is MGHRA, CDR2 YSYEKL, per germline. The CDR3 length is 15 residues. CDR3 nucleotides: TGCGCCAGCAGCCAAGAGAGTCGTTCGGCCGGGGAGCTGTTTTTT. This gives the protein CASSQESRSAGELFF.

The chain is built from TRBV29-1 and TRBJ2-1; perhaps TRBD1 as D (6 bases). CDR1 is SQVTM and CDR2 is ANQGSEA in the germline V gene. V was clipped by 3 bases and J by 3 bases, with 18 bases between them. The CDR3 has 16 amino acids. The CDR3 loop is CSVEGWTDRRYNEQFF. CDR3 coding DNA: TGCAGCGTTGAGGGGTGGACAGATAGACGCTACAATGAGCAGTTCTTC.

This chain links TRBV27 with TRBJ2-1, with 8 bases lining up with TRBD1. This CDR3 spans 18 amino acids. Germline values: CDR1 MNHEY, CDR2 SMNVEV (reference sequence). V was pared by 2 bases and J by 9 bases, with 18 bases of the junction left unmatched. CDR3: CASSLDPPLGTGASEQFF. In DNA, the CDR3 is TGTGCCAGCAGTTTAGACCCCCCTTTGGGGACAGGTGCAAGTGAGCAGTTCTTC.

The genes are TRBV4-1 and TRBJ1-5; 8 positions match TRBD1. V lost 4 bases to trimming and J lost 6 bases; unmatched junction nucleotides: 8. This CDR3 has 15 residues. Germline CDR1 and CDR2: MGHRA and YSYEKL. CDR3 nucleotide sequence: TGCGCCAGCAGCCGGGGAACAGGGGGGCCTCAGCCCCAGCATTTT. This translates into CASSRGTGGPQPQHF.

The chain is built from TRBV9 and TRBJ1-4, with 9 bases fitting TRBD1. The CDR3 loop spans 14 amino acids. The germline V gene has CDR1 SGDLS and CDR2 YYNGEE. V was clipped by 4 bases and J by 7 bases; unmatched bases: 5. The CDR3 protein is CASSPRDRAEKLFF. The CDR3, as DNA: TGTGCCAGCAGCCCCCGGGACAGGGCTGAAAAACTGTTTTTT.

V usage is TRBV6-4 and J usage is TRBJ2-7; D is unclear. V was clipped by 3 bases and J by 3 bases, with 9 bases between them. This CDR3 region has 13 residues. Germline CDR1 MRHNA, CDR2 SNTAGT. The CDR3 bases are TGTGCCAGCAGTGAAAACGAGTTCTACGAGCAGTACTTC. Its translation: CASSENEFYEQYF.

The gene calls are TRBV28 and TRBJ1-1; 7 bases map to TRBD1. V was clipped by 5 bases and J by 5 bases; unmatched bases: 8. Germline-derived CDR1 and CDR2 are MDHEN and SYDVKM. The CDR3 contains 14 residues. The CDR3 here is CASSEGQLITEAFF. CDR3 in DNA: TGTGCCAGCAGTGAGGGACAGTTGATAACTGAAGCTTTCTTT.